Each of the 17 T cell receptor beta chains below was sequenced from the same sample in a study of blood T cell repertoires in COVID-19. Here immunoSEQ multiplex PCR was the method, and the copy in TCRdb shows in-frame clones only, minus some. The sample has some 280,000 clones, roughly 89% seen once; the top ten hold less than 3%. Sequenced input: peripheral blood. Receptor source: a woman in her 30s with active or convalescent COVID-19.

This clone was seen a single time. The V and J genes are TRBV7-2 and TRBJ2-1; TRBD2 aligns across 9 bases. The J segment lost 1 base and the V segment lost 3 bases, leaving 4 bases of the junction unmatched. The CDR3 length is 16 residues. Germline V gene data show CDR1 as SGHTA and CDR2 as FQGNSA. This CDR3 is CASSFRLAESYNEQFF. The CDR3 DNA follows: TGTGCCAGCAGCTTTAGACTAGCGGAATCCTACAATGAGCAGTTCTTC.

CDR3 sequence reads: CAISDPRGGTGELFF. CDR3 nucleotides: TGTGCCATCAGTGACCCCAGGGGTGGTACCGGGGAGCTGTTTTTT. The rearrangement joins TRBV10-3 to TRBJ2-2; TRBD1 is a possible D gene (6 bases). V gave up 3 bases and J gave up 5 bases, with 13 bases separating them. The CDR3 loop spans 15 amino acids. Germline V gives CDR1 ENHRY, CDR2 SYGVKD.

This sequence joins TRBV7-3 and TRBJ2-2, with D unresolved. Germline CDR1 is SGHTA and CDR2 is FQGTGA. V gave up 3 bases and J gave up 0 bases, with 8 bases separating them. The CDR3 extends over 15 amino acids. The CDR3 loop reads CASSFSSANTGELFF. CDR3 nucleotide sequence: TGTGCCAGCAGCTTTTCGTCAGCGAACACCGGGGAGCTGTTTTTT.

This clone was recorded only once. The rearrangement joins TRBV7-2 to TRBJ1-6; D possibly corresponds to TRBD1 (5 bases). Trimming removed 4 bases from V and 3 bases from J, with 16 bases in between. Germline V gene lookup returns CDR1 SGHTA and CDR2 FQGNSA. The length of the CDR3 is 17 residues. The DNA of the CDR3 is TGTGCCAGCAGCTCAACAGGCTCGGGCTACTATAATTCACCCCTCCACTTT. It translates to CASSSTGSGYYNSPLHF.

V is TRBV29-1 and J is TRBJ1-1; D ambiguous. This CDR3 has 14 amino acids. Germline-derived CDR1 and CDR2 are SQVTM and ANQGSEA. V lost 1 base, J lost 7 bases, and 16 bases lay in between. CDR3 in DNA: TGCAGCGTTGAAGGAGCAAGGACCGGGGATGAAGCTTTCTTT. Amino acids: CSVEGARTGDEAFF.

The rearrangement uses TRBV7-9 and TRBJ2-7; 9 nucleotides align to TRBD1. V trimming: 5 bases; J trimming: 4 bases; junction bases outside the gene matches: 6. The CDR3 has 14 residues. Germline values: CDR1 SEHNR, CDR2 FQNEAQ (reference sequence). The CDR3 DNA reads as TGTGCCAGCAGCAAACGACAGGGGGATTACGAGCAGTACTTC. This translates into CASSKRQGDYEQYF.

This CDR3 reads CASSTTGAVGSPLHF. CDR3 in DNA: TGTGCCAGCAGCACAACAGGGGCAGTCGGTTCACCCCTCCACTTT. V usage is TRBV25-1 and J usage is TRBJ1-6; 7 bases line up with TRBD1. The germline V gene has CDR1 MGHDK and CDR2 SYGVNS. CDR3 length: 15 amino acids. V dropped 6 bases and J dropped 9; count of bases not matched to a gene: 11.

This chain uses TRBV28 with TRBJ2-4, with TRBD1 matching over 7 bases. The V gene end was trimmed by 7 bases and the J gene end by 8 bases; junction bases not matched to a gene: 8. Germline values: CDR1 MDHEN, CDR2 SYDVKM. The CDR3 has 13 residues. The CDR3 protein is CASNPGTADIQYF. The CDR3 coding sequence is TGTGCCAGCAACCCCGGGACAGCCGACATTCAGTACTTC. The full variable domain, its missing parts supplied by reference TRBV28 and TRBJ2-4, is DVKVTQSSRYLVKRTGEKVFLECVQDMDHENMFWYRQDPGLGLRLIYFSYDVKMKEKGDIPEGYSVSREKKERFSLILESASTNQTSMYLCASNPGTADIQYFGAGTRLSVL.

To note about this clone: Relative to the germline gene, one junction end is altered; a read error may explain this. The CDR3 DNA is TGTGCTAGCAGCCCTCACCCGGGACAGGGCAGACACGAGCAGTACTTC. Protein product: CASSPHPGQGRHEQYF. V is TRBV7-7 and J is TRBJ2-7; 9 bases match TRBD1. The CDR3 runs 16 residues. Per the germline V gene, CDR1 is SSHAT and CDR2 is FNYEAQ (reference sequence).

The chain carries TRBV7-8 and TRBJ2-7, with a tentative D call TRBD1 (5 bases). Germline values: CDR1 SGHVS, CDR2 FQNEAQ. With 5 bases removed from V and 3 bases from J, the gap between germline ends came to 8 bases. The CDR3 length is 12 residues. In nucleotides, the CDR3 is TGTGCCAGCAGCACTGACAGCTACGAGCAGTACTTC. Translating gives CASSTDSYEQYF.

The chain links TRBV28 to TRBJ1-5; possible D gene TRBD1, 6 bases. V lost 3 bases and J lost 1, with 16 bases in between. Germline CDR1 MDHEN, CDR2 SYDVKM. This CDR3 is built from 17 residues. The CDR3 bases are TGTGCCAGCAGTTTCACCCCCACGGGGGGCAGCAATCAGCCCCAGCATTTT. Protein product: CASSFTPTGGSNQPQHF.

This chain uses TRBV7-9 with TRBJ1-4; D is ambiguous. In germline, CDR1 is SEHNR, CDR2 FQNEAQ (reference sequence). The CDR3 covers 15 residues. The V end lost 1 base, the J end lost 0 bases, and 6 bases lay between the germline ends. The CDR3 spells CASSLGSTTNEKLFF. CDR3 DNA: TGTGCCAGCAGCTTAGGTTCCACAACTAATGAAAAACTGTTTTTT.

The rearrangement links TRBV9 to TRBJ1-1; 9 bases are shared with TRBD1. Per the germline V gene, CDR1 is SGDLS and CDR2 is YYNGEE. The CDR3 runs to 15 residues. V was pared by 4 bases and J by 2 bases, with 6 bases of the junction left unmatched. The CDR3, as DNA: TGTGCCAGCAGCCCCCAACAGGGGGCAAACACTGAAGCTTTCTTT. Translated, it gives CASSPQQGANTEAFF.

The chain joins TRBV5-1 to TRBJ2-1; D may be TRBD1 (6 bases). The V end lost 2 bases, the J end lost 15 bases, and 18 bases lay between the germline ends. The CDR3 is 13 residues long. Germline loops: CDR1 SGHRS, CDR2 YFSETQ. CDR3 in DNA: TGCGCCAGCAGCTTAAAGGGGGAAACGACCCGGTTCTTC. Translated, it gives CASSLKGETTRFF. The full variable domain, in which reference TRBV5-1 and TRBJ2-1 provide the parts outside the CDR3, is KAGVTQTPRYLIKTRGQQVTLSCSPISGHRSVSWYQQTPGQGLQFLFEYFSETQRNKGNFPGRFSGRQFSNSRSEMNVSTLELGDSALYLCASSLKGETTRFFGPGTRLTVL.

V gene TRBV21-1 combines with J gene TRBJ1-5; the D segment call TRBD1 is taken from the table without a DNA check. TRBV21-1 is given as a pseudogene. CDR3 length: 14 amino acids. DNA for the CDR3: TGTGCCAGCAGCGTTCGGACAGGGGATCAGCCCCAGCATTTT. Translation gives CASSVRTGDQPQHF.

The chain joins TRBV18 to TRBJ1-2; 8 nucleotides agree with TRBD1. The CDR3 consists of 15 residues. The V gene end was trimmed by 3 bases and the J gene end by 4 bases; junction bases not matched to a gene: 7. Germline V gene data show CDR1 as KGHSH and CDR2 as LQKENI. The CDR3 DNA follows: TGTGCCAGCTCACCGCCCGGGACAGGCTCCTATGGCTACACCTTC. Its translation: CASSPPGTGSYGYTF. Supplemented by reference TRBV18 and TRBJ1-2, the full variable domain reads NAGVMQNPRHLVRRRGQEARLRCSPMKGHSHVYWYRQLPEEGLKFMVYLQKENIIDESGMPKERFSAEFPKEGPSILRIQQVVRGDSAAYFCASSPPGTGSYGYTFGSGTRLTVV.

The genes are TRBV6-1 and TRBJ1-1; TRBD1 is a possible D gene (5 bases). Germline loops: CDR1 MNHNS, CDR2 SASEGT. V dropped 1 base and J dropped 3 bases, with 15 bases sitting between them. This CDR3 has 16 amino acids. CDR3 sequence: CASSEESWGGDTEAFF. The CDR3, as DNA: TGTGCCAGCAGTGAAGAATCATGGGGCGGGGACACTGAAGCTTTCTTT.